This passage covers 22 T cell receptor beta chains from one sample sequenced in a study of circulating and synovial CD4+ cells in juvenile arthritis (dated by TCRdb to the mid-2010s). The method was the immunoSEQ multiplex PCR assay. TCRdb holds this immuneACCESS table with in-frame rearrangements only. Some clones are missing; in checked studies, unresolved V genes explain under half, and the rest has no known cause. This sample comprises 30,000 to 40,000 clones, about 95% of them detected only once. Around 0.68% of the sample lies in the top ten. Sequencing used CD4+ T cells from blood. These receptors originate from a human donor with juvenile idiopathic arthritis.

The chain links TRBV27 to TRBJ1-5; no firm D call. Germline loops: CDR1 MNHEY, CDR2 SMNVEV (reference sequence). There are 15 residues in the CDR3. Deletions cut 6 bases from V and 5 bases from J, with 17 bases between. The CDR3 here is CASSRYLSADQPQHF. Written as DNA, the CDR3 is TGTGCCAGCAGCCGATATCTCTCTGCGGATCAGCCCCAGCATTTT.

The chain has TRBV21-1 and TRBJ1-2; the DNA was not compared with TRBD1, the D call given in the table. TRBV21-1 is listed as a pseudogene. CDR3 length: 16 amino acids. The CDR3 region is CASSRRPTGGNYGYTF. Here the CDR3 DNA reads TGTGCCAGCAGCCGTCGTCCGACAGGGGGAAACTATGGCTACACCTTC.

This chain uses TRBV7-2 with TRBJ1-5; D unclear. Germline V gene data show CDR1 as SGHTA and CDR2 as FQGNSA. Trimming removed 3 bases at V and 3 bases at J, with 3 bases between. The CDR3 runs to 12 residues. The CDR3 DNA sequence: TGTGCCAGCAGCTTCTCCAATCAGCCCCAGCATTTT. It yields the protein CASSFSNQPQHF. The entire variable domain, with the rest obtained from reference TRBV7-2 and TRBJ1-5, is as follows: GAGVSQSPSNKVTEKGKDVELRCDPISGHTALYWYRQSLGQGLEFLIYFQGNSAPDKSGLPSDRFSAERTGGSVSTLTIQRTQQEDSAVYLCASSFSNQPQHFGDGTRLSIL.

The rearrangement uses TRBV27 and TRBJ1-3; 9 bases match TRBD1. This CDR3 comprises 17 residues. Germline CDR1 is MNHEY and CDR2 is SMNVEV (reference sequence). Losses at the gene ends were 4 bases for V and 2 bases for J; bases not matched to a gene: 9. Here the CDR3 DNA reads TGTGCCAGCAGTTCGGTATACAGGGGGCCGGCTGGAAACACCATATATTTT. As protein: CASSSVYRGPAGNTIYF.

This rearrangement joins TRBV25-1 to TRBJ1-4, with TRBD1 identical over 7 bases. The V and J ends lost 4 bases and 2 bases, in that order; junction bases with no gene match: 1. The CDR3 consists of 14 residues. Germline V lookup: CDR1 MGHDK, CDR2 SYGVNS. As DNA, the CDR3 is TGTGCCAGCAGTGCGGGACAGACTAATGAAAAACTGTTTTTT. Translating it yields CASSAGQTNEKLFF.

CDR3 sequence reads: CASSLESGTGRSDGYTF. CDR3 coding DNA: TGTGCCAGCAGCTTGGAGAGTGGGACAGGGAGGAGTGATGGCTACACCTTC. This chain joins TRBV5-4 and TRBJ1-2, with 9 bases that match TRBD1. CDR3 size: 17 residues. The J segment lost 6 bases and the V segment lost 0 bases, leaving 12 bases of the junction unmatched. Per the germline V gene, CDR1 is SGHNT and CDR2 is YYREEE (reference sequence).

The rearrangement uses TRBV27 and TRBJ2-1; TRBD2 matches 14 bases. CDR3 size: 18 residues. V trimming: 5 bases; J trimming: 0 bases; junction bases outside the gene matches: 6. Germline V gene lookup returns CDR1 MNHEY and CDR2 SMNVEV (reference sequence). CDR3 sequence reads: CASSPRTSGRFSYNEQFF. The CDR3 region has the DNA TGTGCCAGCAGTCCAAGGACTAGCGGGAGGTTCTCCTACAATGAGCAGTTCTTC.

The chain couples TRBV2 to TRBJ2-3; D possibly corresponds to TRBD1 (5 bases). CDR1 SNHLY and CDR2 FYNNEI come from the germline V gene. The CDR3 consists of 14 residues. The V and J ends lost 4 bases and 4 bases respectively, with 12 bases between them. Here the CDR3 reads CASSGQGLADTQYF. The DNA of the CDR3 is TGTGCCAGCAGTGGTCAGGGCCTCGCAGATACGCAGTATTTT. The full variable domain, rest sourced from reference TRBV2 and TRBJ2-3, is EPEVTQTPSHQVTQMGQEVILRCVPISNHLYFYWYRQILGQKVEFLVSFYNNEISEKSEIFDDQFSVERPDGSNFTLKIRSTKLEDSAMYFCASSGQGLADTQYFGPGTRLTVL.

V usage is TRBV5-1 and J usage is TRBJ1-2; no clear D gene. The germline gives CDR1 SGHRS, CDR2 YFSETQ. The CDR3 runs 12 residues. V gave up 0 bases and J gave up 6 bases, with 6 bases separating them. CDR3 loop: CASSLARDGYTF. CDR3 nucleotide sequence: TGCGCCAGCAGCTTGGCGCGCGATGGCTACACCTTC.

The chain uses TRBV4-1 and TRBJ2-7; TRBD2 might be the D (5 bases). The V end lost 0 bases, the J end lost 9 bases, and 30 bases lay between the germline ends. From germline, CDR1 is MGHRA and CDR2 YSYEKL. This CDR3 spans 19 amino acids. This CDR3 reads CASSQDLLRVDRDSRMQYF. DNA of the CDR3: TGCGCCAGCAGCCAAGATCTGTTAAGAGTGGACCGGGATTCGCGGATGCAGTACTTC.

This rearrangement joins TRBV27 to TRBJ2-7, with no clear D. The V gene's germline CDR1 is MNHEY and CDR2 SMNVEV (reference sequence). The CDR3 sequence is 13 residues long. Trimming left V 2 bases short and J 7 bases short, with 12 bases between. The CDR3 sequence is CASSLGPRREQYF. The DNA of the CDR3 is TGTGCCAGCAGTTTAGGGCCCCGACGAGAGCAGTACTTC.

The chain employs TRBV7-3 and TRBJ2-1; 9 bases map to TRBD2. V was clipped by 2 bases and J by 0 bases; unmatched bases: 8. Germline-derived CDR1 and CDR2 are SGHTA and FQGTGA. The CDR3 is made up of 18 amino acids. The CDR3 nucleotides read TGTGCCAGCAGCTTAGTGGGACTAGCCAGAAGCTCCTACAATGAGCAGTTCTTC. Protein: CASSLVGLARSSYNEQFF. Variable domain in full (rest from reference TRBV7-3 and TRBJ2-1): GAGVSQTPSNKVTEKGKYVELRCDPISGHTALYWYRQSLGQGPEFLIYFQGTGAADDSGLPNDRFFAVRPEGSVSTLKIQRTERGDSAVYLCASSLVGLARSSYNEQFFGPGTRLTVL.

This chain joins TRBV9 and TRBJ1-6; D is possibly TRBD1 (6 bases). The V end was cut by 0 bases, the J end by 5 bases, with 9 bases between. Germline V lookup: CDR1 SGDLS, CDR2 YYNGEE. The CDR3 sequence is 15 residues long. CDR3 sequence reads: CASSVGGHNNSPLHF. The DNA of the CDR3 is TGTGCCAGCAGCGTAGGGGGACATAATAATTCACCCCTCCACTTT.

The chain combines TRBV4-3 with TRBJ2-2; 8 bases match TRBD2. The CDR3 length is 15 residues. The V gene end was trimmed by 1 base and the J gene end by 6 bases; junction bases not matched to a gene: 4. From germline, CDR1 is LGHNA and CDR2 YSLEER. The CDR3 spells CASSQGFGGAGELFF. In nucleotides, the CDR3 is TGCGCCAGCAGCCAAGGTTTCGGGGGGGCCGGGGAGCTGTTTTTT.

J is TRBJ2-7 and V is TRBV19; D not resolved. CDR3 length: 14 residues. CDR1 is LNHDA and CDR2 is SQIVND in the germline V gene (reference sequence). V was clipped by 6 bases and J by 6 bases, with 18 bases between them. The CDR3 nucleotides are TGTGCCAGTAGCCGAGGTATGTCGCGTCGCGAGCAGTACTTC. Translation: CASSRGMSRREQYF.

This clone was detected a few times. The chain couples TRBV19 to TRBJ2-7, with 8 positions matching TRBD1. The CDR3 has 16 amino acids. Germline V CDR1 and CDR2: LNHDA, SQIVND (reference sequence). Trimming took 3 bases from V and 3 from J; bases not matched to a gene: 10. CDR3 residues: CASSMGGRDRSYEQYF. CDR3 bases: TGTGCCAGTAGTATGGGGGGCCGGGACAGGAGCTACGAGCAGTACTTC.

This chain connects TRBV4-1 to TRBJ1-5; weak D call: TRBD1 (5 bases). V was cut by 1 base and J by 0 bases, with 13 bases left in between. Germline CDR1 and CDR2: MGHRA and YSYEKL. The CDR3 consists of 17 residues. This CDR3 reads CASSQGPGWASNQPQHF. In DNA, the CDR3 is TGCGCCAGCAGCCAAGGTCCAGGGTGGGCTAGCAATCAGCCCCAGCATTTT.

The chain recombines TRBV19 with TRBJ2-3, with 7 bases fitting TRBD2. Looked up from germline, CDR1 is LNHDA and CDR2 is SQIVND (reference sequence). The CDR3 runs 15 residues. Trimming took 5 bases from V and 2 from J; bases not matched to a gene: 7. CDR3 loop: CASSVGRGYTDTQYF. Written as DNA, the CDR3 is TGTGCCAGTAGTGTGGGGCGGGGGTACACAGATACGCAGTATTTT.

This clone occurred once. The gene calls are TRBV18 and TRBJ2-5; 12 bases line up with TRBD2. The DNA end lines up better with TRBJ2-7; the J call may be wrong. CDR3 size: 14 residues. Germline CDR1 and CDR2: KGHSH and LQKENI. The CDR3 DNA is TGTGCCAGCTCACAGACTAGCGGGAGCTCCGAGCAGTACTTC. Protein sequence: CASSQTSGSSEQYF.

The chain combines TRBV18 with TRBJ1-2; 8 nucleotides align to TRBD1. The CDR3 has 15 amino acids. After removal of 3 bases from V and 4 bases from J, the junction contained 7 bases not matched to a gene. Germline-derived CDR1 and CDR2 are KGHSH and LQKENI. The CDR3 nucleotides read TGTGCCAGCTCACCGAGGACAGGGATAAGCTATGGCTACACCTTC. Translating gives CASSPRTGISYGYTF.

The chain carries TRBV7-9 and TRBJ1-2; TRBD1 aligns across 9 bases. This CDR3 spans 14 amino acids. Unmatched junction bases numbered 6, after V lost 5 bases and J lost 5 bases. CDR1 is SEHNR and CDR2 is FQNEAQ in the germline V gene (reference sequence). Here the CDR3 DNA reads TGTGCCAGCAGCAGAGAGACAGGGGGTTATGGCTACACCTTC. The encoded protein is CASSRETGGYGYTF.

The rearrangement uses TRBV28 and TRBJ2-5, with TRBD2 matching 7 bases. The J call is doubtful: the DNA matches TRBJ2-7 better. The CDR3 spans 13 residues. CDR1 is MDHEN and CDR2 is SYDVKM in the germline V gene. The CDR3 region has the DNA TGTGCCAGCAGGCCGGGGGGTGGGTACGAGCAGTACTTC. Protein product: CASRPGGGYEQYF.